One and the same sample provided the 7 T cell receptor beta chains below, sequenced in a study of cytomegalovirus exposure and HLA in healthy donors. Vbeta (60) and Jbeta (13) primers were used in the PCR. Clones were sequenced by immunoSEQ multiplex PCR, and TCRdb holds only the in-frame ones, with some missing. Its table lists about 43,000 clones. The sample comprised PBMCs. All receptors derive from a woman aged 25 to 39 in good health and CMV-seronegative.

The CDR3 sequence: CASSTAGTYEQYF. CDR3 DNA: TGCGCCAGCAGCACCGCAGGGACCTACGAGCAGTACTTC. This rearrangement joins TRBV5-1 to TRBJ2-7; possible D gene TRBD1, 5 bases. CDR3 length equals 13 residues. The germline CDR1 and CDR2 sequences are SGHRS and YFSETQ. The ends were cut back, 4 bases at V and 2 bases at J, with 10 bases in the middle.

The rearrangement joins TRBV7-9 to TRBJ2-5; 10 nucleotides match TRBD1. The V gene end was trimmed by 5 bases and the J gene end by 4 bases; junction bases not matched to a gene: 4. Germline loops: CDR1 SEHNR, CDR2 FQNEAQ (reference sequence). The CDR3 has 14 residues. CDR3 nucleotide sequence: TGTGCCAGCAGCCGGGACAGGGGTAGAGAGACCCAGTACTTC. Its protein is CASSRDRGRETQYF.

Turning to this clone: A read error may account for a junction end that differs from germline. The V and J genes are TRBV30 and TRBJ2-7; TRBD2 aligns across 11 bases. The CDR3 loop spans 15 amino acids. Germline V gives CDR1 GTSNPN, CDR2 SVGIG (reference sequence). CDR3 sequence: CAGSAGLAASYEQYF. The CDR3 DNA is TGTGCCGGGAGCGCGGGACTAGCGGCTTCCTACGAGCAGTACTTC.

As for this clone: At one boundary the junction diverges from the germline segment, which might be a read error. The rearrangement joins TRBV12-5 to TRBJ1-1; TRBD1 might be the D (6 bases). CDR1 is LGHNT, CDR2 FRNRAP, per germline. CDR3 length equals 14 residues. The DNA of the CDR3 is TGTGCTAGCCGTCAAACAGGGTTGAACACTGAAGATTTCTTT. Translating it yields CASRQTGLNTEDFF. The full variable domain, rest sourced from reference TRBV12-5 and TRBJ1-1, is DARVTQTPRHKVTEMGQEVTMRCQPILGHNTVFWYRQTMMQGLELLAYFRNRAPLDDSGMPKDRFSAEMPDATLATLKIQPSEPRDSAVYFCASRQTGLNTEDFFGQGTRLTVV.

J is TRBJ2-1 and V is TRBV6-6, with a tentative D call TRBD1 (5 bases). The CDR3 runs to 11 residues. The germline CDR1 and CDR2 sequences are MNHNY and SVGAGI (reference sequence). V lost 2 bases and J 13 bases, leaving 9 bases between the germline ends. The CDR3 is CASSYQDNQFF. The CDR3 coding sequence is TGTGCCAGCAGTTACCAGGACAATCAGTTCTTC.

This chain connects TRBV7-9 to TRBJ2-7; D not resolved. Germline lookup yields CDR1 SEHNR and CDR2 FQNEAQ (reference sequence). The ends were cut back, 5 bases at V and 6 bases at J, with 17 bases in the middle. CDR3 size: 14 residues. This CDR3 reads CASSRAHGSGEQYF. CDR3 bases: TGTGCCAGCAGCCGAGCGCATGGATCCGGCGAGCAGTACTTC. The full variable domain, its missing parts supplied by reference TRBV7-9 and TRBJ2-7, is DTGVSQNPRHKITKRGQNVTFRCDPISEHNRLYWYRQTLGQGPEFLTYFQNEAQLEKSRLLSDRFSAERPKGSFSTLEIQRTEQGDSAMYLCASSRAHGSGEQYFGPGTRLTVT.

The rearrangement joins TRBV15 to TRBJ2-7; TRBD1 matches at 7 bases. CDR3 length: 14 residues. V shed 8 bases, J shed 2 bases, and the junction held 9 bases outside the gene matches. The germline V gene encodes CDR1 LNHNV and CDR2 YYDKDF (reference sequence). The CDR3 DNA is TGTGCCACCTGGGACAGCTGGGGACCCTACGAGCAGTACTTC. Translated, it gives CATWDSWGPYEQYF. Together with reference TRBV15 and TRBJ2-7, the CDR3 gives the full variable domain: DAMVIQNPRYQVTQFGKPVTLSCSQTLNHNVMYWYQQKSSQAPKLLFHYYDKDFNNEADTPDNFQSRRPNTSFCFLDIRSPGLGDTAMYLCATWDSWGPYEQYFGPGTRLTVT.